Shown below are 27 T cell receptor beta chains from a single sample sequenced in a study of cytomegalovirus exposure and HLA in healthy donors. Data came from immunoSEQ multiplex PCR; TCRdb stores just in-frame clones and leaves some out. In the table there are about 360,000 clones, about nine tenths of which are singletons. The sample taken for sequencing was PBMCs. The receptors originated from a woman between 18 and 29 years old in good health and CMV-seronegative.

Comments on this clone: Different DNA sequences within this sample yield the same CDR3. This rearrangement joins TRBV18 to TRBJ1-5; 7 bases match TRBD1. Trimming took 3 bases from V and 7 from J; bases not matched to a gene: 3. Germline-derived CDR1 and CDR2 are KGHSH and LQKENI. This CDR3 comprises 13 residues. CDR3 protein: CASSPTGDQPQHF. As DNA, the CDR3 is TGTGCCAGCTCACCTACAGGGGACCAGCCCCAGCATTTT. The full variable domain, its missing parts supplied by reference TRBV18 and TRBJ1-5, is NAGVMQNPRHLVRRRGQEARLRCSPMKGHSHVYWYRQLPEEGLKFMVYLQKENIIDESGMPKERFSAEFPKEGPSILRIQQVVRGDSAAYFCASSPTGDQPQHFGDGTRLSIL.

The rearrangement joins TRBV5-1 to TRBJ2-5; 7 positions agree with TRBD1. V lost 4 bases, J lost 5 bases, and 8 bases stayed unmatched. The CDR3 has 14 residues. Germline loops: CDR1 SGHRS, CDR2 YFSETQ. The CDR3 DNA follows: TGCGCCAGCAGCCCGGGACAGTGGGGGGAGACCCAGTACTTC. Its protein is CASSPGQWGETQYF.

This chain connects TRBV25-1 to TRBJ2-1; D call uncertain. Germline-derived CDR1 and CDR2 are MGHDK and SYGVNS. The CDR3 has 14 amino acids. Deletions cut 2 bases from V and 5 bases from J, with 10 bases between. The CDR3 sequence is CASSERGAHNEQFF. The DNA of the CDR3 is TGTGCCAGCAGTGAAAGAGGAGCCCACAATGAGCAGTTCTTC.

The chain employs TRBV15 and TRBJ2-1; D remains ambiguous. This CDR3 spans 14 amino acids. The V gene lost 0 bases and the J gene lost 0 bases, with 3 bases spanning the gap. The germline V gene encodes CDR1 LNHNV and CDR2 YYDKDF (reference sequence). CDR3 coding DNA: TGTGCCACCAGCAGAGAGAGCTCCTACAATGAGCAGTTCTTC. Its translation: CATSRESSYNEQFF.

The CDR3 loop is CAISPWTGTSANTGELFF. In DNA form, the CDR3 reads TGTGCCATCAGCCCCTGGACAGGCACATCGGCGAACACCGGGGAGCTGTTTTTT. The gene calls are TRBV10-3 and TRBJ2-2; TRBD1 aligns across 7 bases. From germline, CDR1 is ENHRY and CDR2 SYGVKD. The junction had 13 bases not matched to a gene; V was cut back by 6 bases and J by 0 bases. The CDR3 sequence is 18 residues long.

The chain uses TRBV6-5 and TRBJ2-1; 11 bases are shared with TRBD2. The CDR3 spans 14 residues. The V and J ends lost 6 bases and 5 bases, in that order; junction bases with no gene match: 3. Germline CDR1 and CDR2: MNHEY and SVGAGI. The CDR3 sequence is CASRPGLADNEQFF. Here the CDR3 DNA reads TGTGCCAGCAGACCGGGACTAGCGGACAATGAGCAGTTCTTC.

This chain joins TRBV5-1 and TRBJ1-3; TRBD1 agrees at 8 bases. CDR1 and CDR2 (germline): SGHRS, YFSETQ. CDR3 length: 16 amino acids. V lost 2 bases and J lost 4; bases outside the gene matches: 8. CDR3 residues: CASSFAGTGAGNTIYF. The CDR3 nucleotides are TGCGCCAGCAGCTTTGCCGGGACAGGAGCCGGAAACACCATATATTTT.

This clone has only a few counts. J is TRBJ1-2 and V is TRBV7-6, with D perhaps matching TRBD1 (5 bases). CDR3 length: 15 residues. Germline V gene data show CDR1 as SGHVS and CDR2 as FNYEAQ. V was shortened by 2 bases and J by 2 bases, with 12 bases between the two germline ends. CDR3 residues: CASSLILGGNYGYTF. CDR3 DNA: TGTGCCAGCAGCTTAATTCTCGGGGGAAACTATGGCTACACCTTC.

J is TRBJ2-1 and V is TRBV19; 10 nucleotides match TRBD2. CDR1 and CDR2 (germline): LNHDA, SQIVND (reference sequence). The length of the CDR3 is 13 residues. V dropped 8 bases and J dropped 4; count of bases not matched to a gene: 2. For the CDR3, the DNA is TGTGCCAGTGGACTAGCGGTTTACAATGAGCAGTTCTTC. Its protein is CASGLAVYNEQFF. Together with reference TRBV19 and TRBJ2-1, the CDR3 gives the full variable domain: DGGITQSPKYLFRKEGQNVTLSCEQNLNHDAMYWYRQDPGQGLRLIYYSQIVNDFQKGDIAEGYSVSREKKESFPLTVTSAQKNPTAFYLCASGLAVYNEQFFGPGTRLTVL.

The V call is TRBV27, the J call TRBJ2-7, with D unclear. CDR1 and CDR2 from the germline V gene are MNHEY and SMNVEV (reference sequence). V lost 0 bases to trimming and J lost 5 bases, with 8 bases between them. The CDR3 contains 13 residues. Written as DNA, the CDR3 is TGTGCCAGCAGTTTATCAGCCCCCAACGAGCAGTACTTC. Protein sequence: CASSLSAPNEQYF.

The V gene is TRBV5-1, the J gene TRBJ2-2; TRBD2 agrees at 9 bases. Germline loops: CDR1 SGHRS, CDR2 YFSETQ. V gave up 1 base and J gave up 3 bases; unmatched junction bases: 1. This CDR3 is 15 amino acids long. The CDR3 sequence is CASSLLAGDTGELFF. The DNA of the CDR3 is TGCGCCAGCAGCTTGTTAGCGGGAGACACCGGGGAGCTGTTTTTT. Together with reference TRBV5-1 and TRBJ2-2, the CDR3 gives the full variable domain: KAGVTQTPRYLIKTRGQQVTLSCSPISGHRSVSWYQQTPGQGLQFLFEYFSETQRNKGNFPGRFSGRQFSNSRSEMNVSTLELGDSALYLCASSLLAGDTGELFFGEGSRLTVL.

The CDR3 region is CASSGDRGPNYGYTF. The CDR3 DNA follows: TGTGCCAGCAGTGGTGACAGGGGGCCTAACTATGGCTACACCTTC. The V and J genes are TRBV6-5 and TRBJ1-2; the match to TRBD1 covers 10 bases. The trim removed 5 bases at V and 0 bases at J, leaving 3 bases unmatched. From germline, CDR1 is MNHEY and CDR2 SVGAGI. The CDR3 is 15 residues long.

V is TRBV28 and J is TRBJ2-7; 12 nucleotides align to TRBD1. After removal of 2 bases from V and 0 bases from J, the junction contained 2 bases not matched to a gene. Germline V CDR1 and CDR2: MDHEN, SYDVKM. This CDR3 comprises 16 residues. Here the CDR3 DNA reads TGTGCCAGCAGTTTAGTGGGACAGGGGGCCTCCTACGAGCAGTACTTC. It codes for CASSLVGQGASYEQYF. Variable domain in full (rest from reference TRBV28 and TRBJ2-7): DVKVTQSSRYLVKRTGEKVFLECVQDMDHENMFWYRQDPGLGLRLIYFSYDVKMKEKGDIPEGYSVSREKKERFSLILESASTNQTSMYLCASSLVGQGASYEQYFGPGTRLTVT.

This CDR3 is CASSPFSGPLVWYNEQFF. As DNA, the CDR3 is TGTGCCAGCAGTCCCTTTAGCGGGCCATTGGTTTGGTACAATGAGCAGTTCTTC. The V call is TRBV28, the J call TRBJ2-1; 7 bases agree with TRBD2. The V segment lost 5 bases and the J segment 4 bases; nucleotides outside the gene matches: 17. Per germline, CDR1 MDHEN and CDR2 SYDVKM. The CDR3 extends over 18 amino acids.

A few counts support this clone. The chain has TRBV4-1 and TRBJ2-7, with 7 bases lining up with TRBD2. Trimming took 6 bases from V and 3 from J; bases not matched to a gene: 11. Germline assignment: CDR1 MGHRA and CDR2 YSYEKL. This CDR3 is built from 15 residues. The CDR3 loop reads CASSLWEASGYEQYF. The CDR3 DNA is TGCGCCAGCAGTCTTTGGGAAGCTAGCGGCTACGAGCAGTACTTC.

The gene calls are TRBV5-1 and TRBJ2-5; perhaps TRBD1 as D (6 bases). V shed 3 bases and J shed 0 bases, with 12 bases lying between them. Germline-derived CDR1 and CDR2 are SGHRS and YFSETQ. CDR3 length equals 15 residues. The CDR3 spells CASSSSTGYQETQYF. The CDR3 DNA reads TGCGCCAGCAGCTCTTCGACAGGATACCAAGAGACCCAGTACTTC. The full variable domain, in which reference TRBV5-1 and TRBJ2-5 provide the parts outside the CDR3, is KAGVTQTPRYLIKTRGQQVTLSCSPISGHRSVSWYQQTPGQGLQFLFEYFSETQRNKGNFPGRFSGRQFSNSRSEMNVSTLELGDSALYLCASSSSTGYQETQYFGPGTRLLVL.

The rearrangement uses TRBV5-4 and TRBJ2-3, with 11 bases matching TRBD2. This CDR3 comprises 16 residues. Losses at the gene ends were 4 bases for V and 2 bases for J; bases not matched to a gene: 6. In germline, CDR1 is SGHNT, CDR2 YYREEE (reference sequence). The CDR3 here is CASSGGTSGSTDTQYF. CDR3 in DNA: TGTGCCAGCAGCGGGGGGACTAGCGGCTCCACAGATACGCAGTATTTT.

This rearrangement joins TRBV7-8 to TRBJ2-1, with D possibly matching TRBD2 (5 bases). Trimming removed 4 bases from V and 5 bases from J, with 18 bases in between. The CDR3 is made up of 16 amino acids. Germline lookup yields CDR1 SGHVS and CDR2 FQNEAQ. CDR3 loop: CASSSSLGVKDNEQFF. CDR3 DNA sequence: TGTGCCAGCAGCTCTTCACTCGGGGTTAAGGACAATGAGCAGTTCTTC.

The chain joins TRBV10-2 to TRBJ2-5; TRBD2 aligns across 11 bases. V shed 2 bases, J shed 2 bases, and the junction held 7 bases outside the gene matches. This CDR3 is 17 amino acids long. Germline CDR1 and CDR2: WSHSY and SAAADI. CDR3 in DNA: TGCGCCAGCAGTGAGCGCGGTAGCGGGGGGGCACAAGAGACCCAGTACTTC. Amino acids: CASSERGSGGAQETQYF.

CDR3 sequence: CSVEYVTSRNEQFF. CDR3 nucleotide sequence: TGCAGCGTTGAATACGTGACTAGCCGGAATGAGCAGTTCTTC. V and J are TRBV29-1 and TRBJ2-1, with 7 bases lining up with TRBD2. Germline CDR1 is SQVTM and CDR2 is ANQGSEA. J lost 7 bases, V lost 2 bases, and 8 bases had no gene match. This CDR3 spans 14 amino acids.

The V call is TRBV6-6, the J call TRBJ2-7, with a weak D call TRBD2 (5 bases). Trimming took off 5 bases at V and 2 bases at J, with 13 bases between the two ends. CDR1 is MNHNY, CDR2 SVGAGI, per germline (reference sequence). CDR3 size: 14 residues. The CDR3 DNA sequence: TGTGCCAGCAGTAGGACTTACCAACCCTACGAGCAGTACTTC. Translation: CASSRTYQPYEQYF.

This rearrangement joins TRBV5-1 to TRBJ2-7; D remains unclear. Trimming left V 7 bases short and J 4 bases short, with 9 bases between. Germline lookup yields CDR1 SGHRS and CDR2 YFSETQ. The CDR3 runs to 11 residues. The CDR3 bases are TGCGCCAGCGCGCTCGGGTACGAGCAGTACTTC. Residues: CASALGYEQYF.

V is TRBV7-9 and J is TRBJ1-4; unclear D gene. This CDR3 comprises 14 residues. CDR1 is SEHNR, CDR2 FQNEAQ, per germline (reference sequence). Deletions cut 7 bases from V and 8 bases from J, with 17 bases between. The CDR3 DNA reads TGTGCCAGCACCCGGGAGGGTTCGGAGGAAAAACTGTTTTTT. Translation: CASTREGSEEKLFF.

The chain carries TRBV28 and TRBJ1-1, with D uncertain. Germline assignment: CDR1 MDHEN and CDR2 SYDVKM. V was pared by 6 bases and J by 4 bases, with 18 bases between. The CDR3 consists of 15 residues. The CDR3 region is CASRDPTTVFTEAFF. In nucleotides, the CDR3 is TGTGCCAGCAGGGATCCTACGACTGTCTTCACTGAAGCTTTCTTT. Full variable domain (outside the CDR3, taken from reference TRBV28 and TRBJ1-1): DVKVTQSSRYLVKRTGEKVFLECVQDMDHENMFWYRQDPGLGLRLIYFSYDVKMKEKGDIPEGYSVSREKKERFSLILESASTNQTSMYLCASRDPTTVFTEAFFGQGTRLTVV.

CDR3 residues: CASSPRDRAYTGELFF. The CDR3 DNA reads TGCGCCAGCAGCCCTCGGGACAGGGCGTACACCGGGGAGCTGTTTTTT. The rearrangement links TRBV5-1 to TRBJ2-2, with 9 bases that match TRBD1. Looked up from germline, CDR1 is SGHRS and CDR2 is YFSETQ. This CDR3 is built from 16 residues. The J segment lost 3 bases and the V segment lost 4 bases, leaving 7 bases of the junction unmatched. The entire variable domain, with the rest obtained from reference TRBV5-1 and TRBJ2-2, is as follows: KAGVTQTPRYLIKTRGQQVTLSCSPISGHRSVSWYQQTPGQGLQFLFEYFSETQRNKGNFPGRFSGRQFSNSRSEMNVSTLELGDSALYLCASSPRDRAYTGELFFGEGSRLTVL.

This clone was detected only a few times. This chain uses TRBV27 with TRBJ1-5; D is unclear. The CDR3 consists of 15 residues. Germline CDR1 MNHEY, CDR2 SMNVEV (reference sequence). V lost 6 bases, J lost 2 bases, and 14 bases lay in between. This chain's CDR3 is CASSPRGDRNQPQHF. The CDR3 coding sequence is TGTGCCAGCAGCCCGCGGGGAGATCGCAATCAGCCCCAGCATTTT.

In DNA, the CDR3 is TGTGCCAGCAGCTTCCGCGCAGCACAGGGGGCAATTCAGTACTTC. It translates to CASSFRAAQGAIQYF. V is TRBV5-4 and J is TRBJ2-4; 9 nucleotides agree with TRBD1. Trimming took 2 bases from V and 10 from J; bases not matched to a gene: 10. The V gene's germline CDR1 is SGHNT and CDR2 YYREEE (reference sequence). This CDR3 is 15 amino acids long.